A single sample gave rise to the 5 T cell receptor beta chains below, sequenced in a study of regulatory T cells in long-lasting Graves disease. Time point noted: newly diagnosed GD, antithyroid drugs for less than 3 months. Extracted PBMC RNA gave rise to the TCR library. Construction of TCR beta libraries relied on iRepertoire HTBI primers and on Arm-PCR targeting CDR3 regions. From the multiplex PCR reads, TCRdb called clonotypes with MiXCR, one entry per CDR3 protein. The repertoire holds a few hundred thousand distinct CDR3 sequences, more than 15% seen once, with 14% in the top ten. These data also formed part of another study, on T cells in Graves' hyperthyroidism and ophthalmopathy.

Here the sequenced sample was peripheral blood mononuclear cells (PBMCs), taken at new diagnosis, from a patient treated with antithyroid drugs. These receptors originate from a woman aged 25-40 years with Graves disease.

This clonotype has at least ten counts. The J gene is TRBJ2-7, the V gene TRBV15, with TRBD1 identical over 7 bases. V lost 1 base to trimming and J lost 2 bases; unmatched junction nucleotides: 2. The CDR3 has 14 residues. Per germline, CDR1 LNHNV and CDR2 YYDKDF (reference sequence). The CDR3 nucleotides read TGTGCCACCAGCAGAGGACAGGGCCCCTACGAGCAGTACTTC. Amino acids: CATSRGQGPYEQYF.

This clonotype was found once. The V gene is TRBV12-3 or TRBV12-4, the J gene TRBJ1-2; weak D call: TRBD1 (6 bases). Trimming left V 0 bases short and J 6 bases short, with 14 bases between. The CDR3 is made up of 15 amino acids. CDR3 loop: CASSLATGTINGYTF. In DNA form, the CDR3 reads TGTGCCAGCAGTTTAGCAACCGGGACAATCAATGGCTACACCTTC.

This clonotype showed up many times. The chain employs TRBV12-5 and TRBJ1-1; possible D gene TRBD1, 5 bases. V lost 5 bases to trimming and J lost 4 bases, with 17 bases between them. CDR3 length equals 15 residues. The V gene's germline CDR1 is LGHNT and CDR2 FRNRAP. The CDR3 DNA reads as TGTGCTAGTGGTCCCGGGGACCTGGCTGGCACTGAAGCTTTCTTT. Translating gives CASGPGDLAGTEAFF.

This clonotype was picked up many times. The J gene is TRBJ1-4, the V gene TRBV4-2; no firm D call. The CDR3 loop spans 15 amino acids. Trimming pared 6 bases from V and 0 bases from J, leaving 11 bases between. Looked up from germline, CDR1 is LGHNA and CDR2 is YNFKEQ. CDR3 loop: CASRLDRATNEKLFF. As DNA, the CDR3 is TGTGCCAGCAGACTCGACCGCGCAACTAATGAAAAACTGTTTTTT.

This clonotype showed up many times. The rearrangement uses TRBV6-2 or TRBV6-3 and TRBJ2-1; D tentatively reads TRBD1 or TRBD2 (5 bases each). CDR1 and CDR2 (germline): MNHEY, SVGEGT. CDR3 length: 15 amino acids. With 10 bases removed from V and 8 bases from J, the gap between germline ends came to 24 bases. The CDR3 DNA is TGTGCCACCTCGAACGGGGTAAGGGGAGACGATGAGCAGTTCTTC. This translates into CATSNGVRGDDEQFF.